This T cell receptor (beta chain) is from a study of cytomegalovirus exposure and HLA in healthy donors. Whole-study findings and limits: The authors considered a cluster of highly shared sequence variants likely to be a sequencing artifact.

Concerning this clone: Its target is not known.

PCR primers comprised 60 Vbeta and 13 Jbeta primers. Methods used by the authors: About 10 million of 70 million to 80 million unique TCR beta chains were shared, per a later count. TCRdb's table, derived via immunoSEQ multiplex PCR, lists solely in-frame clones and lacks some. From that table come the V and J calls and clone size; the DNA was used to work out D and trimming. The sample yields about 140,000 clones, more than 70% seen once. Per germline, CDR1 LNHDA and CDR2 SQIVND (reference sequence). This CDR3 comprises 15 residues. Trimming took 2 bases from V and 0 from J, leaving 10 bases between them.

The material sequenced was PBMCs. The V gene is TRBV19, the J gene TRBJ1-2; D uncertain. The source of this sequence is a male donor in good health and CMV-seronegative. The chain's CDR3 is CASSITLSANYGYTF. As DNA, the CDR3 is TGTGCCAGTAGTATAACCCTGAGTGCTAACTATGGCTACACCTTC.